These T cell receptor beta chains were read from a single sample in a study of control samples from healthy donors and cancer patients. The assay was immunoSEQ multiplex PCR, and TCRdb's table has in-frame clones only and misses some. Here the sample spans 150,000 or so clones, 94% being singletons. Sequencing used blood. Source of these receptors: a man aged 40-49 years in good health. Both conserved end residues are part of each CDR3. Fields, in order: CDR3 protein, CDR3 DNA, D gene, clone size, V gene, J gene. A D gene is named only where the DNA matches it firmly. Expanded clones get a size class; other rows say once, few or many, or leave the size out.

CDR3aa: CASRETDRGHGYTF; CDR3nt: TGTGCCAGCAGAGAAACCGACAGGGGGCATGGCTACACCTTC; d_gene: TRBD1; abundance: NA; v_gene: TRBV9; j_gene: TRBJ1-2
CDR3aa: CAIRSGRVEQFF; CDR3nt: TGTGCCATCAGGAGCGGGAGGGTTGAGCAGTTCTTC; d_gene: TRBD2; abundance: NA; v_gene: TRBV10-3; j_gene: TRBJ2-1
CDR3aa: CASSQDLDRTWEQYF; CDR3nt: TGTGCCAGCAGCCAAGATCTAGACAGGACCTGGGAGCAGTACTTC; d_gene: NA; abundance: NA; v_gene: TRBV14; j_gene: TRBJ2-7
CDR3aa: CATLRYDKGGDRFYTF; CDR3nt: TGTGCCACCTTAAGGTATGATAAGGGGGGGGACAGGTTCTACACCTTC; d_gene: TRBD1; abundance: NA; v_gene: TRBV27; j_gene: TRBJ1-2
CDR3aa: CASSLDRGSDTQYF; CDR3nt: TGTGCCAGCAGCTTAGATAGGGGTTCAGATACGCAGTATTTT; d_gene: NA; abundance: NA; v_gene: TRBV7-2; j_gene: TRBJ2-3
CDR3aa: CASSPQGGSPLHF; CDR3nt: TGTGCCAGCAGCCCCCAGGGGGGTTCACCCCTCCACTTT; d_gene: TRBD1; abundance: NA; v_gene: TRBV14; j_gene: TRBJ1-6
CDR3aa: CASSLASAGGYTF; CDR3nt: TGTGCCAGCAGCTTAGCGTCGGCAGGGGGCTACACCTTC; d_gene: NA; abundance: NA; v_gene: TRBV7-2; j_gene: TRBJ1-2
CDR3aa: CASSPGRTTEQYF; CDR3nt: TGTGCCAGCAGCCCGGGGAGAACTACCGAGCAGTACTTC; d_gene: NA; abundance: NA; v_gene: TRBV9; j_gene: TRBJ2-7
CDR3aa: CASSLGGSQETQYF; CDR3nt: TGTGCCAGCAGCCTGGGCGGTTCCCAAGAGACCCAGTACTTC; d_gene: NA; abundance: NA; v_gene: TRBV5-4; j_gene: TRBJ2-5
CDR3aa: CASVRVPEAFF; CDR3nt: TGTGCCAGCGTTCGGGTACCTGAAGCTTTCTTT; d_gene: NA; abundance: NA; v_gene: TRBV12-3/TRBV12-4; j_gene: TRBJ1-1
CDR3aa: CAISGGGNEQFF; CDR3nt: TGTGCCATCAGTGGGGGGGGTAATGAGCAGTTCTTC; d_gene: TRBD2; abundance: NA; v_gene: TRBV10-3; j_gene: TRBJ2-1
CDR3aa: CASRGGPNTGELFF; CDR3nt: TGTGCCAGCCGGGGAGGGCCGAACACCGGGGAGCTGTTTTTT; d_gene: TRBD2; abundance: NA; v_gene: TRBV9; j_gene: TRBJ2-2
CDR3aa: CASSLRRSYTDTQYF; CDR3nt: TGTGCCAGCAGCTTGAGGCGGAGTTACACAGATACGCAGTATTTT; d_gene: NA; abundance: once; v_gene: TRBV5-6; j_gene: TRBJ2-3
CDR3aa: CASSPGPNPNEKLFF; CDR3nt: TGCGCCAGCAGCCCAGGACCCAACCCTAATGAAAAACTGTTTTTT; d_gene: NA; abundance: NA; v_gene: TRBV5-1; j_gene: TRBJ1-4
CDR3aa: CAISEVGGRNTEAFF; CDR3nt: TGTGCCATCAGTGAGGTGGGGGGGCGAAACACTGAAGCTTTCTTT; d_gene: NA; abundance: NA; v_gene: TRBV10-3; j_gene: TRBJ1-1
CDR3aa: CASSLEADLNTEAFF; CDR3nt: TGCGCCAGCAGCTTGGAGGCGGATCTGAACACTGAAGCTTTCTTT; d_gene: NA; abundance: once; v_gene: TRBV5-1; j_gene: TRBJ1-1
CDR3aa: CASSPPGSWMNEQFF; CDR3nt: TGTGCCAGCTCACCCCCCGGGAGTTGGATGAATGAGCAGTTCTTC; d_gene: NA; abundance: NA; v_gene: TRBV18; j_gene: TRBJ2-1
CDR3aa: CASSLPGASYGYTF; CDR3nt: TGTGCCAGCAGTTTACCAGGGGCCAGCTATGGCTACACCTTC; d_gene: NA; abundance: NA; v_gene: TRBV28; j_gene: TRBJ1-2
CDR3aa: CASSPLGQGDGNTIYF; CDR3nt: TGTGCCAGCAGTCCCCTGGGACAGGGGGACGGAAACACCATATATTTT; d_gene: TRBD1; abundance: NA; v_gene: TRBV6-6; j_gene: TRBJ1-3
CDR3aa: CASSYGRAEKLFF; CDR3nt: TGTGCCAGCAGTTACGGCAGGGCTGAAAAACTGTTTTTT; d_gene: NA; abundance: NA; v_gene: TRBV6-6; j_gene: TRBJ1-4
CDR3aa: CASRGGNTIYF; CDR3nt: TGTGCCAGCCGGGGGGGAAACACCATATATTTT; d_gene: NA; abundance: NA; v_gene: TRBV6-5; j_gene: TRBJ1-3
CDR3aa: CASSEIGTGAFSGANVLTF; CDR3nt: TGTGCCAGCAGTGAAATAGGGACAGGGGCTTTCTCTGGGGCCAACGTCCTGACTTTC; d_gene: TRBD1; abundance: NA; v_gene: TRBV2; j_gene: TRBJ2-6
CDR3aa: CASSYSIRDREYGYTF; CDR3nt: TGTGCCAGCAGTTACTCGATCCGGGACCGAGAATATGGCTACACCTTC; d_gene: NA; abundance: NA; v_gene: TRBV6-5; j_gene: TRBJ1-2
CDR3aa: CASSLGTGSGQPQHF; CDR3nt: TGCGCCAGCAGCTTGGGGACAGGGAGTGGTCAGCCCCAGCATTTT; d_gene: TRBD1; abundance: NA; v_gene: TRBV5-1; j_gene: TRBJ1-5
CDR3aa: CASQRGPNTGELFF; CDR3nt: TGTGCCAGCCAAAGGGGGCCGAACACCGGGGAGCTGTTTTTT; d_gene: TRBD1; abundance: NA; v_gene: TRBV19; j_gene: TRBJ2-2
CDR3aa: CASGLYTEAFF; CDR3nt: TGTGCCAGCGGGTTGTACACTGAAGCTTTCTTT; d_gene: NA; abundance: NA; v_gene: TRBV2; j_gene: TRBJ1-1
CDR3aa: CASSFGVATEAFF; CDR3nt: TGTGCCAGCAGCTTTGGGGTAGCCACTGAAGCTTTCTTT; d_gene: NA; abundance: NA; v_gene: TRBV7-9; j_gene: TRBJ1-1
CDR3aa: CASSVVGRNTEAFF; CDR3nt: TGTGCCAGCAGCGTAGTAGGGAGGAACACTGAAGCTTTCTTT; d_gene: NA; abundance: NA; v_gene: TRBV9; j_gene: TRBJ1-1
CDR3aa: CAVAGSRGRDSNQPQHF; CDR3nt: TGTGCGGTAGCGGGCTCAAGGGGGAGGGATAGCAATCAGCCCCAGCATTTT; d_gene: NA; abundance: NA; v_gene: TRBV7-8; j_gene: TRBJ1-5
CDR3aa: CASSFQGFGDPGNTIYF; CDR3nt: TGTGCCAGCAGCTTTCAGGGGTTTGGGGACCCTGGAAACACCATATATTTT; d_gene: NA; abundance: NA; v_gene: TRBV7-8; j_gene: TRBJ1-3
CDR3aa: CSVEDYGASPGSYEQYF; CDR3nt: TGCAGCGTTGAAGATTACGGGGCGTCCCCAGGTTCCTACGAGCAGTACTTC; d_gene: NA; abundance: NA; v_gene: TRBV29-1; j_gene: TRBJ2-7
CDR3aa: CASSPRTGSNTGELFF; CDR3nt: TGTGCCAGCAGCCCAAGGACAGGGTCGAACACCGGGGAGCTGTTTTTT; d_gene: TRBD1; abundance: NA; v_gene: TRBV7-6; j_gene: TRBJ2-2
CDR3aa: CASSQPGQESSYEQYF; CDR3nt: TGCGCCAGCAGCCAGCCCGGACAGGAGAGCTCCTACGAGCAGTACTTC; d_gene: TRBD1; abundance: NA; v_gene: TRBV4-1; j_gene: TRBJ2-7
CDR3aa: CASSFRGYDGYTF; CDR3nt: TGTGCCAGCAGTTTTAGAGGGTATGATGGCTACACCTTC; d_gene: NA; abundance: NA; v_gene: TRBV27; j_gene: TRBJ1-2
CDR3aa: CASSSRGSSPLHF; CDR3nt: TGTGCCAGCAGCTCTAGGGGGAGTTCACCCCTCCACTTT; d_gene: NA; abundance: NA; v_gene: TRBV7-9; j_gene: TRBJ1-6
CDR3aa: CASSEGSSYNEQFF; CDR3nt: TGTGCCAGCAGTGAAGGGAGCTCCTACAATGAGCAGTTCTTC; d_gene: NA; abundance: NA; v_gene: TRBV6-1; j_gene: TRBJ2-1
CDR3aa: CASSALNYGYTF; CDR3nt: TGTGCCAGCAGCGCTCTTAACTATGGCTACACCTTC; d_gene: NA; abundance: NA; v_gene: TRBV9; j_gene: TRBJ1-2
CDR3aa: CASKIGRNTEAFF; CDR3nt: TGTGCCAGCAAAATTGGGAGAAACACTGAAGCTTTCTTT; d_gene: NA; abundance: NA; v_gene: TRBV6-6; j_gene: TRBJ1-1
CDR3aa: CATERWGGYTF; CDR3nt: TGTGCCACGGAACGGTGGGGAGGCTACACCTTC; d_gene: NA; abundance: NA; v_gene: TRBV28; j_gene: TRBJ1-2
CDR3aa: CASSKEASGYEQYF; CDR3nt: TGTGCCAGCAGCAAAGAGGCTAGCGGCTACGAGCAGTACTTC; d_gene: NA; abundance: NA; v_gene: TRBV21-1; j_gene: TRBJ2-7
CDR3aa: CASSEGQGGNQPQHF; CDR3nt: TGTGCCAGCAGCGAAGGACAGGGTGGCAATCAGCCCCAGCATTTT; d_gene: TRBD1; abundance: NA; v_gene: TRBV9; j_gene: TRBJ1-5
CDR3aa: CASFDHSNQPQHF; CDR3nt: TGTGCCAGCTTCGATCATAGCAATCAGCCCCAGCATTTT; d_gene: NA; abundance: NA; v_gene: TRBV6-6; j_gene: TRBJ1-5
CDR3aa: CASSTTGGANYGYTF; CDR3nt: TGTGCCAGCAGCACTACAGGGGGGGCGAACTATGGCTACACCTTC; d_gene: TRBD1; abundance: NA; v_gene: TRBV28; j_gene: TRBJ1-2
CDR3aa: CASSFGRGGEKLFF; CDR3nt: TGTGCCAGCAGCTTCGGCAGGGGAGGTGAAAAACTGTTTTTT; d_gene: NA; abundance: NA; v_gene: TRBV11-1; j_gene: TRBJ1-4